This T cell receptor (beta chain) is drawn from a study of OX40 agonist ivuxolimab in advanced cancers. Across the whole study: Ivuxolimab, an antibody acting as an agonist of OX40 (CD134), was used to treat patients. Overall study results and limits: Patients with a partial response at 0.1-3.0 mg/kg had among the lowest clonal expansion. Within 6 weeks, CD4+ and CD8+ blood T cells expanded clonally at 0.1 to 3.0 mg/kg.

Unmatched junction bases numbered 10, after V lost 5 bases and J lost 7 bases. The CDR3 is 14 residues long. Germline-derived CDR1 and CDR2 are MDHEN and SYDVKM. Generated by immunoSEQ multiplex PCR, the TCRdb table keeps only in-frame clones and is missing some. The sample holds about 39,000 clones, roughly 90% seen once. On this clone itself: Its antigen is still unknown.

The receptor was isolated from an adult with an advanced solid tumor such as melanoma, head and neck, liver or kidney cancer. This sample comprised CD4+ or CD8+ T cells sorted from blood, obtained in a trial of the OX40 agonist ivuxolimab. This chain joins TRBV28 and TRBJ2-7, with TRBD1 matching 8 bases. The chain's CDR3 is CASSTPTGEEEQYF. The CDR3 coding sequence is TGTGCCAGCAGTACCCCGACAGGGGAAGAGGAGCAGTACTTC.